Sequencing of this TCR beta chain was carried out in a study of blood T cell repertoires in COVID-19 (dated by TCRdb to about 2020). Describing the broader study: Collaborator samples came from the United States, Italy and Spain and covered acute and convalescent phases of COVID-19. The material from the prospective study consisted of cDNA or gDNA derived from T cells, B-cell-depleted T cells, or PBMCs. Deeply sampled blood TCRbeta repertoires from subjects exposed to, actively infected with, or recovered from COVID-19 were included in the dataset. The repertoires were made available in a free public database intended to serve as a resource for research on the immune response to SARS-CoV-2. The samples were drawn from two sources: the first 160 participants of the ongoing ImmuneRACE study, and 1,000 to 1,500 subjects contributed by 6 global collaborators. The sample metadata nearly always contained a de-identified subject ID, COVID-19 status, age in years and sex. Where HLA class I and class II types were available, the types were taken from metadata supplied by the sample provider, not from assay-based typing. The research as a whole found: How much clinical and demographic metadata was included differed by source and by participant, and the metadata was provided uncurated.

The immunoSEQ Assay, a bias-controlled multiplex PCR, was used to amplify TCRbeta CDR3 regions from genomic DNA. The paper's processing steps were these. The number of nucleated cells in each sample was estimated from the amplification of reference gene primers within the assay. To quantify the absolute abundance of each unique TCRbeta CDR3 rearrangement, sequence reads were collapsed and filtered. Productive Simpson clonality was computed per sample as the square root of Simpson's diversity index over productive rearrangements. TCRdb stores this immuneACCESS table with in-frame sequences only. Part of the clones is absent; in the studies checked, under half of the shortfall reflects unresolved V genes, and no reason is known for the rest. V, J and clone size derive from that table, while D and trimming were established from the DNA sequence. This sample holds about 180,000 clones; 70% to 90% were observed only once. In total, the top ten clones hold roughly 20% of the sample.

The V end loses 7 bases and the J end loses 5 bases, and a stretch of 8 bases separates them. Its CDR3 holds 11 amino acids, cysteine through phenylalanine. This entry keeps only the CDR3 DNA: 33 bases, framed from base 1. According to the germline V gene, CDR1 reads SNHLY and CDR2 reads FYNNEI. One collaborating source in Seattle enrolled patients during active infection and followed them longitudinally through the course of disease. The collaborating institutions used their own protocols to collect whole blood in K2EDTA tubes. For TCRbeta analysis, collaborator samples were shipped as frozen whole blood, as isolated PBMCs, or as DNA extracted from either sample type. This clone was seen only a few times. Its specific antigen is unknown. No base quality values were provided; no much bigger clone lies one nucleotide off.

The rearrangement joined TRBV2 to TRBJ2-5, with the D segment identity uncertain. The clonotype was recovered from a person aged 70 to 85 with COVID-19, enrolled during active disease. Specimen: peripheral blood. The bases are TGTGCCAGCATGTTACTCGAGACCCAGTACTTC. Translated, this is CASMLLETQYF.